These 31 T cell receptor beta chains originate from one sample sequenced in a study of cytomegalovirus exposure and HLA in healthy donors. The protocol was immunoSEQ multiplex PCR, while the TCRdb copy is restricted to in-frame clones and leaves out a portion. The repertoire includes roughly 60,000 clones, around 94% of them detected once, and about 2.1% sits in the top ten. The sample taken for sequencing was PBMCs. The receptors derive from a man aged 18-30 years in good health and CMV-seronegative.

The chain has TRBV5-1 and TRBJ2-3, with 7 bases aligning to TRBD2. The V segment lost 2 bases and the J segment 3 bases; nucleotides outside the gene matches: 3. The CDR3 is 14 residues long. Germline CDR1 is SGHRS and CDR2 is YFSETQ. The CDR3 loop is CASSLAGITDTQYF. CDR3 sequence (DNA): TGCGCCAGCAGCTTAGCGGGAATAACAGATACGCAGTATTTT.

This chain connects TRBV5-6 to TRBJ2-7; 7 positions agree with TRBD1. The CDR3 spans 16 residues. Germline V gene lookup returns CDR1 SGHDT and CDR2 YYEEEE. Trimming cost V 4 bases and J 4 bases; bases outside gene matches: 14. The CDR3 loop is CASSQGVAALGYEQYF. For the CDR3, the DNA is TGTGCCAGCAGCCAGGGGGTGGCAGCCCTCGGGTACGAGCAGTACTTC.

The chain combines TRBV7-2 with TRBJ2-1; TRBD1 is a possible D gene (5 bases). V was clipped by 5 bases and J by 4 bases, with 15 bases between them. Germline CDR1 and CDR2: SGHTA and FQGNSA. The CDR3 covers 15 residues. CDR3 DNA sequence: TGTGCCAGCAGCGCCTCAGGGTGGGAATACAATGAGCAGTTCTTC. Its translation: CASSASGWEYNEQFF.

The chain recombines TRBV6-5 with TRBJ1-5; D gene ambiguous. Germline CDR1 and CDR2: MNHEY and SVGAGI. V was trimmed by 5 bases and J by 1 base, leaving 12 bases between them. The CDR3 runs 15 residues. The CDR3: CASSVFRGSNQPQHF. The CDR3 bases are TGTGCCAGCAGTGTATTTAGAGGAAGCAATCAGCCCCAGCATTTT.

The genes are TRBV9 and TRBJ2-5; D perhaps matches TRBD1 (6 bases). Germline assignment: CDR1 SGDLS and CDR2 YYNGEE. V dropped 6 bases and J dropped 2 bases, with 14 bases sitting between them. This CDR3 has 14 residues. CDR3 DNA sequence: TGTGCCAGCACCCCTTCAACAGGGCAAGAGACCCAGTACTTC. Amino acid sequence: CASTPSTGQETQYF.

CDR3 in DNA: TGCGCCAGCAGCTTGGGTCCAGGAGGCCCCGGGGAGCTGTTTTTT. As protein: CASSLGPGGPGELFF. The chain combines TRBV5-1 with TRBJ2-2; D might be TRBD2 (5 bases). The CDR3 sequence is 15 residues long. Germline loops: CDR1 SGHRS, CDR2 YFSETQ. The germline V and J ends were trimmed by 0 bases and 6 bases, with 12 bases remaining between them.

The chain has TRBV7-9 and TRBJ2-5; D is possibly TRBD1 (6 bases). Germline V lookup: CDR1 SEHNR, CDR2 FQNEAQ (reference sequence). Trimming cost V 11 bases and J 3 bases, with 10 bases left between them. This CDR3 region has 11 residues. The CDR3 spells CAGYREETQYF. The CDR3 DNA is TGTGCCGGCTACAGGGAAGAGACCCAGTACTTC.

The chain combines TRBV30 with TRBJ1-2; 12 positions agree with TRBD1. The CDR3 covers 16 residues. The junction had 10 bases not matched to a gene; V was cut back by 3 bases and J by 5 bases. CDR1 is GTSNPN, CDR2 SVGIG, per germline (reference sequence). The CDR3 protein is CAWSLWDRGLHYGYTF. The CDR3 DNA sequence: TGTGCCTGGAGCCTTTGGGACAGGGGGCTTCATTATGGCTACACCTTC.

The chain uses TRBV7-7 and TRBJ2-2, with 9 bases identical to TRBD1. The CDR3 is 15 amino acids. V gave up 4 bases and J gave up 5 bases; unmatched junction bases: 5. Germline loops: CDR1 SSHAT, CDR2 FNYEAQ (reference sequence). This CDR3 is CASSSGTGYTGELFF. The DNA for the CDR3 is TGTGCCAGCAGCTCCGGGACAGGGTATACCGGGGAGCTGTTTTTT.

The chain recombines TRBV5-4 with TRBJ2-1, with TRBD2 matching 8 bases. Looked up from germline, CDR1 is SGHNT and CDR2 is YYREEE (reference sequence). The trim removed 4 bases at V and 7 bases at J, leaving 10 bases unmatched. This CDR3 spans 15 amino acids. The CDR3 DNA reads TGTGCCAGCAGCCTAAGCGGGAGATCGGGGAATGAGCAGTTCTTC. It codes for CASSLSGRSGNEQFF.

The CDR3 spells CASSVGQGGDGYTF. The DNA of the CDR3 is TGTGCCAGCAGCGTCGGACAGGGGGGGGATGGCTACACCTTC. The chain carries TRBV9 and TRBJ1-2; 10 positions agree with TRBD1. Germline trimming cut 2 bases from V and 6 bases from J; bases unmatched to any gene: 4. The CDR3 contains 14 residues. Germline values: CDR1 SGDLS, CDR2 YYNGEE.

The CDR3 DNA reads as TGTGCCAGCAGCCGAGGGACAGCCGTTAACTATGGCTACACCTTC. It specifies CASSRGTAVNYGYTF. The genes are TRBV5-6 and TRBJ1-2; 7 bases are a match to TRBD1. CDR1 and CDR2 (germline): SGHDT, YYEEEE. This CDR3 is 15 amino acids long. The ends lost 4 bases at V and 1 base at J; junction bases unmatched: 7.

In nucleotides, the CDR3 is TGTGCCAGTAGTGGGGACATTACAGATACGCAGTATTTT. Its protein product is CASSGDITDTQYF. The chain links TRBV19 to TRBJ2-3; a possible D gene is TRBD1 (6 bases). The ends were cut back, 5 bases at V and 3 bases at J, with 9 bases in the middle. This CDR3 region has 13 residues. Germline lookup yields CDR1 LNHDA and CDR2 SQIVND (reference sequence). The full variable domain, its missing parts supplied by reference TRBV19 and TRBJ2-3, is DGGITQSPKYLFRKEGQNVTLSCEQNLNHDAMYWYRQDPGQGLRLIYYSQIVNDFQKGDIAEGYSVSREKKESFPLTVTSAQKNPTAFYLCASSGDITDTQYFGPGTRLTVL.

CDR3 coding DNA: TGTGCCAGCAGCCTCGACAGGGCGAACTATGGCTACACCTTC. The encoded protein is CASSLDRANYGYTF. This rearrangement joins TRBV14 to TRBJ1-2, with 7 nucleotides matching TRBD1. Unmatched junction bases numbered 4, after V lost 4 bases and J lost 2 bases. The CDR3 is 14 residues long. Germline CDR1 and CDR2: SGHDN and FVKESK.

The chain joins TRBV6-6 to TRBJ1-2; perhaps TRBD1 as D (6 bases). V was cut by 0 bases and J by 0 bases, with 8 bases left in between. The CDR3 consists of 15 residues. Looked up from germline, CDR1 is MNHNY and CDR2 is SVGAGI (reference sequence). The DNA for the CDR3 is TGTGCCAGCAGTTACTCTACAGGGACTAACTATGGCTACACCTTC. It is translated as CASSYSTGTNYGYTF.

The J gene is TRBJ1-6, the V gene TRBV2; D gene unclear. CDR1 and CDR2 from the germline V gene are SNHLY and FYNNEI. The CDR3 runs 14 residues. V gave up 5 bases and J gave up 0 bases, with 5 bases separating them. CDR3 in amino acids: CASSLSSYNSPLHF. The CDR3 DNA is TGTGCCAGCAGTCTGAGCTCCTATAATTCACCCCTCCACTTT.

The rearrangement links TRBV6-5 to TRBJ1-1, with D uncertain. This CDR3 comprises 13 residues. V shed 5 bases and J shed 0 bases, with 7 bases lying between them. The germline gives CDR1 MNHEY, CDR2 SVGAGI. CDR3 in amino acids: CASSREVNTEAFF. The CDR3 nucleotides are TGTGCCAGCAGTCGAGAGGTGAACACTGAAGCTTTCTTT.

The V gene is TRBV5-4, the J gene TRBJ2-3, with 16 bases identical to TRBD2. V lost 3 bases to trimming and J lost 4 bases; unmatched junction nucleotides: 11. The CDR3 contains 19 residues. Germline-derived CDR1 and CDR2 are SGHNT and YYREEE (reference sequence). In DNA form, the CDR3 reads TGTGCCAGCAGCTCGGCACGGGGACTAGCGGGAGGGTTGGCAGATACGCAGTATTTT. It specifies CASSSARGLAGGLADTQYF.

The chain has TRBV11-1 and TRBJ2-2, with D maybe TRBD2 (5 bases). This CDR3 comprises 15 residues. Germline V gene data show CDR1 as SGHAT and CDR2 as FQDESV (reference sequence). V dropped 0 bases and J dropped 6 bases, with 11 bases sitting between them. The CDR3 is CASSLASGSPGELFF. The CDR3 DNA sequence: TGTGCCAGCAGCTTAGCGTCGGGGAGTCCCGGGGAGCTGTTTTTT.

CDR3 in DNA: TGTGCCAGTAGCAATGGACAGGGGGGCGAGCAGTACTTC. As protein: CASSNGQGGEQYF. The V and J genes are TRBV19 and TRBJ2-7; 10 bases align to TRBD1. Germline trimming cut 6 bases from V and 6 bases from J; bases unmatched to any gene: 5. This CDR3 region has 13 residues. Per germline, CDR1 LNHDA and CDR2 SQIVND (reference sequence).

The V call is TRBV5-1, the J call TRBJ2-3; no reliable D call. V lost 0 bases and J lost 4, with 9 bases in between. The CDR3 loop spans 14 amino acids. Germline V gene sequence: CDR1 SGHRS, CDR2 YFSETQ. CDR3 amino acids: CASSLALASDTQYF. The DNA of the CDR3 is TGCGCCAGCAGCTTGGCCTTGGCTTCAGATACGCAGTATTTT. Full variable domain (outside the CDR3, taken from reference TRBV5-1 and TRBJ2-3): KAGVTQTPRYLIKTRGQQVTLSCSPISGHRSVSWYQQTPGQGLQFLFEYFSETQRNKGNFPGRFSGRQFSNSRSEMNVSTLELGDSALYLCASSLALASDTQYFGPGTRLTVL.

The chain couples TRBV6-5 to TRBJ2-1; D remains ambiguous. The germline V gene has CDR1 MNHEY and CDR2 SVGAGI. CDR3 length equals 13 residues. V gave up 3 bases and J gave up 6 bases, with 9 bases separating them. CDR3 nucleotide sequence: TGTGCCAGCAGTTATTACAGCTCCAATGAGCAGTTCTTC. Protein product: CASSYYSSNEQFF.

The J gene is TRBJ1-1, the V gene TRBV27; tentatively, D is TRBD1 (5 bases). Trimming shortened V by 5 bases and J by 4 bases, and 11 bases separated the two germline ends. The length of the CDR3 is 13 residues. Germline CDR1 MNHEY, CDR2 SMNVEV (reference sequence). The CDR3 DNA follows: TGTGCCAGCAGTGAGCGTCAGGGCACTGAAGCTTTCTTT. As protein: CASSERQGTEAFF.

The sample holds one count of this clone. The rearrangement uses TRBV7-9 and TRBJ1-2; TRBD1 matches 12 bases. The CDR3 totals 16 residues. Germline V gene data show CDR1 as SEHNR and CDR2 as FQNEAQ (reference sequence). The ends lost 1 base at V and 2 bases at J; junction bases unmatched: 2. CDR3 coding DNA: TGTGCCAGCAGCTTAGGGGGACAGGGGGCCAACTATGGCTACACCTTC. Its translation is CASSLGGQGANYGYTF.

Written as DNA, the CDR3 is TGTGCCAGCAGTCTAGACACCGGGGAGCTGTTTTTT. It encodes CASSLDTGELFF. The rearrangement links TRBV6-5 to TRBJ2-2; D gene ambiguous. Looked up from germline, CDR1 is MNHEY and CDR2 is SVGAGI. The V end was cut by 5 bases, the J end by 3 bases, with 4 bases between. The CDR3 has 12 residues.

DNA for the CDR3: TGCGCCAGCAGCTGGGGGGACGGGGAAGGCTCCTACGAGCAGTACTTC. Encoded protein: CASSWGDGEGSYEQYF. The gene calls are TRBV5-1 and TRBJ2-7; possibly TRBD2 for D (6 bases). The CDR3 covers 16 residues. CDR1 and CDR2 from the germline V gene are SGHRS and YFSETQ. The ends were cut back, 3 bases at V and 0 bases at J, with 16 bases in the middle.

The chain uses TRBV7-2 and TRBJ2-3, with D perhaps matching TRBD2 (6 bases). Trimming pared 5 bases from V and 4 bases from J, leaving 10 bases between. There are 13 residues in the CDR3. CDR1 is SGHTA, CDR2 FQGNSA, per germline. The CDR3 reads CASSLGRPDTQYF. CDR3 in DNA: TGTGCCAGCAGCCTCGGGAGACCAGATACGCAGTATTTT.

For the CDR3, the DNA is TGTGCCATCAGTGCGGGGTATGGCTACACCTTC. This codes for CAISAGYGYTF. V and J are TRBV10-3 and TRBJ1-2; no clear D. This CDR3 comprises 11 residues. Trimming took 4 bases from V and 5 from J, leaving 5 bases between them. CDR1 is ENHRY, CDR2 SYGVKD, per germline.

The chain recombines TRBV20-1 with TRBJ2-7; D is ambiguous. Trimming stripped 5 bases from V and 2 bases from J, with 7 bases between. The CDR3 is made up of 11 amino acids. Germline loops: CDR1 DFQATT, CDR2 SNEGSKA (reference sequence). The DNA for the CDR3 is TGCAGTGCTCTTCTAGCCTACGAGCAGTACTTC. Encoded protein: CSALLAYEQYF.

The chain combines TRBV4-3 with TRBJ1-2, with 10 bases identical to TRBD1. The CDR3 sequence is 14 residues long. The J segment lost 4 bases and the V segment lost 6 bases, leaving 5 bases of the junction unmatched. CDR1 is LGHNA, CDR2 YSLEER, per germline. CDR3 protein: CASSPGTGVYGYTF. The CDR3 region has the DNA TGCGCCAGCAGTCCCGGGACAGGGGTCTATGGCTACACCTTC.

This sequence joins TRBV5-1 and TRBJ1-3, with D uncertain. The CDR3 covers 15 residues. The V gene's germline CDR1 is SGHRS and CDR2 YFSETQ. Trimming cost V 0 bases and J 9 bases, with 16 bases left between them. As DNA, the CDR3 is TGCGCCAGCAGCTTGGGCCCCAGGCTTAATGTCACCATATATTTT. Translation gives CASSLGPRLNVTIYF.